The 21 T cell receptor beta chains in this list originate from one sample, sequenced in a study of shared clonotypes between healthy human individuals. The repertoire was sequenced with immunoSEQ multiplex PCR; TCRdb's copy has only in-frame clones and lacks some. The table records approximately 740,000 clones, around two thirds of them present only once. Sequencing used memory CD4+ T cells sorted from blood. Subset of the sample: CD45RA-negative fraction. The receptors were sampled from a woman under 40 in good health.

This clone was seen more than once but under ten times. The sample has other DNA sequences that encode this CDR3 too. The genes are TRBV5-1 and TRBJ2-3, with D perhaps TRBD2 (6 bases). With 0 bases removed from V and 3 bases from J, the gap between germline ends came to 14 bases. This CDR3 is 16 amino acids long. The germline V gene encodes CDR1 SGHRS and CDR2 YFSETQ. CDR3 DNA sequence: TGCGCCAGCAGCTTGGAGGGGAGGCAGGATACAGATACGCAGTATTTT. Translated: CASSLEGRQDTDTQYF.

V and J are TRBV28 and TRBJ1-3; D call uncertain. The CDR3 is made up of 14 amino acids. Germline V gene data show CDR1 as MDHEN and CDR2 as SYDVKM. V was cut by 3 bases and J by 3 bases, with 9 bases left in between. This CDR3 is CASSFESFGNTIYF. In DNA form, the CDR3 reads TGTGCCAGCAGTTTCGAGTCGTTTGGAAACACCATATATTTT.

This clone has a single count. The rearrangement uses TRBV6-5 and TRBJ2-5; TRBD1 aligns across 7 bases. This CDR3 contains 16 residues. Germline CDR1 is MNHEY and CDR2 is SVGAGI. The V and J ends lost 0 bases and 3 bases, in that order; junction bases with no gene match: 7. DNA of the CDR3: TGTGCCAGCAGTTACTCGTACAGGGGCTCAAAAGAGACCCAGTACTTC. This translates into CASSYSYRGSKETQYF.

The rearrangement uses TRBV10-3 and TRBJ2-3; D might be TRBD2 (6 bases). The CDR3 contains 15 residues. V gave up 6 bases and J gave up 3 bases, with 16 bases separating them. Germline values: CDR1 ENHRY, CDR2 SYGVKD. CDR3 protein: CAIRLGRAGTDTQYF. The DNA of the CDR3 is TGTGCCATCAGGCTGGGGCGGGCGGGGACAGATACGCAGTATTTT.

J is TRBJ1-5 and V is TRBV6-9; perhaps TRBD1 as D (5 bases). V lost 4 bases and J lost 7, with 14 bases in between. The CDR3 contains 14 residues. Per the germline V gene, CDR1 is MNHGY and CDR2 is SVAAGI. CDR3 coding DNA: TGTGCCAGCAGTTTAATGTGGGGGAGACAGCCCCAGCATTTT. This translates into CASSLMWGRQPQHF.

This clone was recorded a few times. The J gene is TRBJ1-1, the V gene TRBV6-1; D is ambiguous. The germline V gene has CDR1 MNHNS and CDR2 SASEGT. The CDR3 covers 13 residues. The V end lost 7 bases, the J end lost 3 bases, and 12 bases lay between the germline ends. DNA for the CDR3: TGTGCCAGCAACCAGGTGAAGTACACTGAAGCTTTCTTT. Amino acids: CASNQVKYTEAFF.

This CDR3 reads CASSLGADMNTEAFF. Written as DNA, the CDR3 is TGTGCCAGCAGCTTGGGGGCGGATATGAACACTGAAGCTTTCTTT. The chain carries TRBV5-4 and TRBJ1-1; D remains ambiguous. The ends were cut back, 0 bases at V and 0 bases at J, with 9 bases in the middle. This CDR3 has 15 residues. CDR1 and CDR2 (germline): SGHNT, YYREEE (reference sequence). The variable domain in full, completed from reference TRBV5-4 and TRBJ1-1, reads ETGVTQSPTHLIKTRGQQVTLRCSSQSGHNTVSWYQQALGQGPQFIFQYYREEENGRGNFPPRFSGLQFPNYSSELNVNALELDDSALYLCASSLGADMNTEAFFGQGTRLTVV.

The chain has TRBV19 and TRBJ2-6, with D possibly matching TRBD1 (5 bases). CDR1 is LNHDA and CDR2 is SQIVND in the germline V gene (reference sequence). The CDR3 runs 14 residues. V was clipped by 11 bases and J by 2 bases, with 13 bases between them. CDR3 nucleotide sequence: TGTGCCGGCAAGATGACAGCTGGGGCCAACGTCCTGACTTTC. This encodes CAGKMTAGANVLTF.

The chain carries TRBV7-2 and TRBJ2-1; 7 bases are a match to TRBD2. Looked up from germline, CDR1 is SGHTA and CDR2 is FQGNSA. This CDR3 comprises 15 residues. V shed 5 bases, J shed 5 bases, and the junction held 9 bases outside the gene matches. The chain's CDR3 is CASSPTPGGNNEQFF. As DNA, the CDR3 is TGTGCCAGCAGCCCGACTCCGGGAGGCAACAATGAGCAGTTCTTC.

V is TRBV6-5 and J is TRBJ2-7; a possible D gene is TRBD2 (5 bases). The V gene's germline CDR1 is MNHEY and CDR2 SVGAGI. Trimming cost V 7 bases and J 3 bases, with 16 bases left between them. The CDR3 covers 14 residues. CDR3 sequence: CASKLGRWDYEQYF. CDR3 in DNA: TGTGCCAGCAAACTAGGGAGATGGGACTACGAGCAGTACTTC.

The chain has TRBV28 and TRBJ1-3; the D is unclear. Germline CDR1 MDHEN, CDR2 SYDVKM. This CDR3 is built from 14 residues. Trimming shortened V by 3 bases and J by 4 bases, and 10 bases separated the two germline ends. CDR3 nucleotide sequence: TGTGCCAGCAGTTTGGGTAGGAAAGGAAACACCATATATTTT. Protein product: CASSLGRKGNTIYF.

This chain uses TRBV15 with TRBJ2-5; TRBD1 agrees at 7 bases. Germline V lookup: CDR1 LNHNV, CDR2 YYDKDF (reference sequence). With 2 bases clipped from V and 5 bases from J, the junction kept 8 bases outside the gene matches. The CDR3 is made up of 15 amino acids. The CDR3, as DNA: TGTGCCACCAGCAGACCTCGACAGGGTGCGGAGACCCAGTACTTC. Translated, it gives CATSRPRQGAETQYF.

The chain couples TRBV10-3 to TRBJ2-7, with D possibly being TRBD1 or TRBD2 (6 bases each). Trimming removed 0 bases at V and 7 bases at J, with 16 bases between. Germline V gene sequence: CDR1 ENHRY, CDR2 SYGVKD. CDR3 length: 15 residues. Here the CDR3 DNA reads TGTGCCATCAGTGAGTCGGAGGGGGGTTCGCAAGAGCAGTACTTC. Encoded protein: CAISESEGGSQEQYF.

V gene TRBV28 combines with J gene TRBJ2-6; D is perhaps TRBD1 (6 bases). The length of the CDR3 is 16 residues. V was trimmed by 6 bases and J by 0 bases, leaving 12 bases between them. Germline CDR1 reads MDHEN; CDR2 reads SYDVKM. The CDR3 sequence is CASRGGTYSGANVLTF. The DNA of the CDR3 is TGTGCCAGCAGAGGGGGAACCTACTCTGGGGCCAACGTCCTGACTTTC.

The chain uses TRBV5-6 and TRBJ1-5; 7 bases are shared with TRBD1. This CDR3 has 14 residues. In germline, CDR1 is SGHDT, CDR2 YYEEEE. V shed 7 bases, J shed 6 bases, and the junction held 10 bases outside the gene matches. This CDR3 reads CASGSRGGGQPQHF. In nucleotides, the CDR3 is TGTGCCAGCGGCAGCCGAGGGGGCGGTCAGCCCCAGCATTTT.

DNA of the CDR3: TGTGCCAGCAGCGACGGAGGGCCGGATTATACAGATACGCAGTATTTT. Translation gives CASSDGGPDYTDTQYF. V and J are TRBV25-1 and TRBJ2-3; possible D gene TRBD2, 6 bases. The germline gives CDR1 MGHDK, CDR2 SYGVNS. The V end was cut by 6 bases, the J end by 3 bases, with 19 bases between. CDR3 length: 16 residues.

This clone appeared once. CDR3 sequence (DNA): TGCGCCAGCAGCCAAGTGGTCATACGGGGTCAGGACATTCAGTACTTC. Amino acid sequence: CASSQVVIRGQDIQYF. The chain recombines TRBV4-1 with TRBJ2-4, with a weak D call TRBD2 (5 bases). The germline V gene encodes CDR1 MGHRA and CDR2 YSYEKL. Deletions cut 1 base from V and 8 bases from J, with 18 bases between. The CDR3 consists of 16 residues.

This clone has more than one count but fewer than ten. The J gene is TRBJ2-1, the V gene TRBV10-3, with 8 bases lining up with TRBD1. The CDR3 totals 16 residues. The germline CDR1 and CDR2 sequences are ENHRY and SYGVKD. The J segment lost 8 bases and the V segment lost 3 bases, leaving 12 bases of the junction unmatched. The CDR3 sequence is CAISEPGQGSLHEQFF. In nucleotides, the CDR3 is TGTGCCATCAGTGAACCCGGACAGGGATCGCTGCATGAGCAGTTCTTC.

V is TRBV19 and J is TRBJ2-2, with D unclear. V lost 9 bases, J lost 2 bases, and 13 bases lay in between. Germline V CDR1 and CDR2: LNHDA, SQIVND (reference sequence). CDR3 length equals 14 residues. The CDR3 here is CASKPARNTGELFF. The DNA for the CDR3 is TGTGCCAGCAAGCCAGCGCGTAACACCGGGGAGCTGTTTTTT.

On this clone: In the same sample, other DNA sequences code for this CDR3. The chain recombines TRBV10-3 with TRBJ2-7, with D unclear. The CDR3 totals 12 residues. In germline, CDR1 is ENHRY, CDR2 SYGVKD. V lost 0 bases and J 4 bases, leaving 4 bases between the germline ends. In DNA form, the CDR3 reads TGTGCCATCAGTGAGTCGGGATACGAGCAGTACTTC. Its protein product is CAISESGYEQYF.

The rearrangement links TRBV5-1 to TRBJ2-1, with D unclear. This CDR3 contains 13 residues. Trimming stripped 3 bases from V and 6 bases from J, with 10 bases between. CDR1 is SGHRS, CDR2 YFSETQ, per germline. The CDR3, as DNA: TGCGCCAGCAGCTACGACGGACGCAATGAGCAGTTCTTC. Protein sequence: CASSYDGRNEQFF.